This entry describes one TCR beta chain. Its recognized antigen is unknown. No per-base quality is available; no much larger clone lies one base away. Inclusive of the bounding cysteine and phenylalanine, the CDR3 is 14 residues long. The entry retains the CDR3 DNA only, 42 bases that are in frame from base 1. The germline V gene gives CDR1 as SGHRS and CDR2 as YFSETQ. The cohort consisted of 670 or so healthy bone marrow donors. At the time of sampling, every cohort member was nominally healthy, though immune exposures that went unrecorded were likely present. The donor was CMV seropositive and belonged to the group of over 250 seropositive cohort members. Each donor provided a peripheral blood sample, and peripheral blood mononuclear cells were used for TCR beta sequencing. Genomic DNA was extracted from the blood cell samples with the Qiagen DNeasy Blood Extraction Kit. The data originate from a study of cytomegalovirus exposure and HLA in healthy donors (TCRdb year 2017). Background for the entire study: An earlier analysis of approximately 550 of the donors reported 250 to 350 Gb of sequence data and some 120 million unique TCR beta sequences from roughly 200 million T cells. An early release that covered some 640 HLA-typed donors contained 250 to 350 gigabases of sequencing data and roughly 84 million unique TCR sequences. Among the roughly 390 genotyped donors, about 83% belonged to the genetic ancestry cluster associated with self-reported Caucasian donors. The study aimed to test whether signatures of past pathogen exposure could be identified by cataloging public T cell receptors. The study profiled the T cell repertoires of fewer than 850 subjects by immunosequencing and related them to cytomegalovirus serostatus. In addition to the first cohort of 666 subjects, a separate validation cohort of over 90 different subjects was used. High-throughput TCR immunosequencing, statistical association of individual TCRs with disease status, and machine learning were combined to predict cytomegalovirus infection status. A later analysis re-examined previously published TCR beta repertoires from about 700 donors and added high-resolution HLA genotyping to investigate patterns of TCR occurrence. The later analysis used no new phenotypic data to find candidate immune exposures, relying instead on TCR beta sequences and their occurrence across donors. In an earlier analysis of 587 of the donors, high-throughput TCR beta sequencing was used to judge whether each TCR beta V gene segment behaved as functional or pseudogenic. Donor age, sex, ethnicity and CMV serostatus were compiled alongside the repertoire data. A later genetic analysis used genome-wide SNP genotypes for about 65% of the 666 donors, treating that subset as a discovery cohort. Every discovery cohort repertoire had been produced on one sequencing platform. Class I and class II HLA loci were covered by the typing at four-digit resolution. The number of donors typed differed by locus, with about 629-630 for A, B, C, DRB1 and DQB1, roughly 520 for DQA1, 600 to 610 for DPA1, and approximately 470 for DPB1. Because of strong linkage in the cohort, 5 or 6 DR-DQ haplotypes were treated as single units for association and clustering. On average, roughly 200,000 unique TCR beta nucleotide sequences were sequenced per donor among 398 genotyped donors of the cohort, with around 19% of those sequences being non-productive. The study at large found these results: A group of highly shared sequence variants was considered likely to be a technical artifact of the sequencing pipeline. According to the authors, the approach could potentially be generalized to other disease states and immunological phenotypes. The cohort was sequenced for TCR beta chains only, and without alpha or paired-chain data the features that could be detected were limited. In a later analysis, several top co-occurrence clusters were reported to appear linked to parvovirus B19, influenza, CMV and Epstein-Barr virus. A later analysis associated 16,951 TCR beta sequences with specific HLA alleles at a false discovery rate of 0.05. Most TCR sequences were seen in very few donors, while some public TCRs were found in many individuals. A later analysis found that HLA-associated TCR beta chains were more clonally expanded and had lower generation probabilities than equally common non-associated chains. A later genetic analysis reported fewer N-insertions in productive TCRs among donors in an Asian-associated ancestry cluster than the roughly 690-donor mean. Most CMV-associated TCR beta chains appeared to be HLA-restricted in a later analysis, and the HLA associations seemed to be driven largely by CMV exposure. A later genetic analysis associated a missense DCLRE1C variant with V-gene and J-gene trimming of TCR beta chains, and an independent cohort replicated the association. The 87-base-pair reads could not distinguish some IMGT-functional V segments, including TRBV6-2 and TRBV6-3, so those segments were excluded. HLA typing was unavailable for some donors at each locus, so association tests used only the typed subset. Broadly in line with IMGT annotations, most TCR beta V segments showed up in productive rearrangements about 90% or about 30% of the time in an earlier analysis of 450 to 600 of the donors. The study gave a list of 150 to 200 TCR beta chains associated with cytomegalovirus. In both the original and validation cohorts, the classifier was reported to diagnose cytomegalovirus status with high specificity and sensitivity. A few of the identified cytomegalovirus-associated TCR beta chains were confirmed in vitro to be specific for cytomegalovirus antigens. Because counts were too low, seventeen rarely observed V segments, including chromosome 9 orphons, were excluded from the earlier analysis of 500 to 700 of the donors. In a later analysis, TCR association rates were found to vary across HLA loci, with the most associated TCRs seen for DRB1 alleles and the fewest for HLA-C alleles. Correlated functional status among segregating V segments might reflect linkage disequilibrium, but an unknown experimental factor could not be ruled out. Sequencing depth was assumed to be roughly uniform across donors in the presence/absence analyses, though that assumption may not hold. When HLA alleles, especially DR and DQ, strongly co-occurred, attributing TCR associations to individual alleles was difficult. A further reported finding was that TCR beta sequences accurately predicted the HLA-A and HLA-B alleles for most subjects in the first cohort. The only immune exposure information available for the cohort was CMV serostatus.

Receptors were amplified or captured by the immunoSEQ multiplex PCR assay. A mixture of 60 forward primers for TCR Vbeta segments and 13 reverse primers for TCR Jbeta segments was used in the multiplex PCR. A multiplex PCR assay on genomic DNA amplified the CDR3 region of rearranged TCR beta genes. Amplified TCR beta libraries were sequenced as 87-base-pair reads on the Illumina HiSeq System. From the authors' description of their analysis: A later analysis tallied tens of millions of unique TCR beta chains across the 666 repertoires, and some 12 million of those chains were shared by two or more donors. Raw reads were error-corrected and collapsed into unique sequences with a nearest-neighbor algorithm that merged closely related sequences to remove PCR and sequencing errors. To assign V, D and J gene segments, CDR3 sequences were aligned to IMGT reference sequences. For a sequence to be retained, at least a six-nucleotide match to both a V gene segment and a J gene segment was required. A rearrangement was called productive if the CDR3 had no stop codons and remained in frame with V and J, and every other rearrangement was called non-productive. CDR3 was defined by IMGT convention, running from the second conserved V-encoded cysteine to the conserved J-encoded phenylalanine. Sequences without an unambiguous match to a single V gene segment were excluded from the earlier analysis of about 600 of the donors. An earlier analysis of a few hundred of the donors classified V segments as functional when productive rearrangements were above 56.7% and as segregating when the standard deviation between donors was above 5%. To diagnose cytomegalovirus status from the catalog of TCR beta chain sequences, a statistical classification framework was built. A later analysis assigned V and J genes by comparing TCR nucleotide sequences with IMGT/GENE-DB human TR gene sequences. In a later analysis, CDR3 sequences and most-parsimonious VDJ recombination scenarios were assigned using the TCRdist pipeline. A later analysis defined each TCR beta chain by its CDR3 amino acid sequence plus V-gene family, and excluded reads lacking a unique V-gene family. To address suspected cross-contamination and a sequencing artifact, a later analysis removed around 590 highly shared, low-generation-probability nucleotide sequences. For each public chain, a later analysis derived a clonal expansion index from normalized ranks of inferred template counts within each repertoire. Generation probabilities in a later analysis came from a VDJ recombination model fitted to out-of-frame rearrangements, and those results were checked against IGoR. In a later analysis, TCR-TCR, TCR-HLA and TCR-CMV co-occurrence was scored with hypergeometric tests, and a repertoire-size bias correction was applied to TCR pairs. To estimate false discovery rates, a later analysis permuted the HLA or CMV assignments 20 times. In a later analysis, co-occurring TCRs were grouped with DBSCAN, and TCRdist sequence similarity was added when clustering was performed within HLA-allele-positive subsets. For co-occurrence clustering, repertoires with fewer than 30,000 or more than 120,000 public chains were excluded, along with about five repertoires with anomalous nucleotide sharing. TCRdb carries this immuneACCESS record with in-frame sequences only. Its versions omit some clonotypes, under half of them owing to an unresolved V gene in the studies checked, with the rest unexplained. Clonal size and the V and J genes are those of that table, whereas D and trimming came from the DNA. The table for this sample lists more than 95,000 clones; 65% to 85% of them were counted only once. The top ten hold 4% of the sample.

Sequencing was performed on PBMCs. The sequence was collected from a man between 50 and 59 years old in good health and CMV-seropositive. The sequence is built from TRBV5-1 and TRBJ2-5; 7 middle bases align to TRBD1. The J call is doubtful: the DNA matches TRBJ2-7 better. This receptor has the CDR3 CASSLTGDLYEQYF. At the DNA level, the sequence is TGCGCCAGCAGCTTGACAGGGGACCTTTACGAGCAGTACTTC.